This T cell receptor beta chain was sequenced in a study of regulatory T cells in long-lasting Graves disease. General observations from the study: Lower TCR diversity characterized persistent Graves' patients relative to newly diagnosed patients. Rather than thyroid tissue, only peripheral blood underwent study. Gene preferences differed: TRBV28, TRBJ1-2, TRBJ2-5 in persistent cases.

In building TCR beta libraries, iRepertoire HTBI primers were used together with Arm-PCR of CDR3 regions. TCRdb re-derived calls from the multiplex PCR reads in MiXCR, one entry per CDR3 protein. The repertoire holds approximately 540,000 distinct CDR3 sequences, approximately 12% seen once, with 8% to 10% in the top ten. A remark on this clonotype: Its antigen is not identified. Only one base separates this from a far larger clonotype, so it likely reflects a read error.

The time point denotes: newly diagnosed GD, antithyroid drugs for less than 3 months. From PBMCs, RNA was extracted and then used to make the TCR library. Germline-derived CDR1 and CDR2 are SGHAT and FQNNGV. There are 15 residues in the CDR3. The same data also contributed to another study, on T cells in Graves' hyperthyroidism and ophthalmopathy. Per that study: Researchers ran a first-round RT-PCR on the TCR CDR3 using the HTBI primer set.

The V gene is TRBV11-2, the J gene TRBJ2-2; TRBD2 matches at 8 bases. The receptor was derived from a woman aged 25-40 years with Graves disease. Sample: peripheral blood mononuclear cells (PBMCs), taken at new diagnosis, from a patient treated with antithyroid drugs. The DNA of the CDR3 is TGTGCCAGCAGTCCGGGACTAGTGAACACCGGGGAGCGGTTTTTT. This encodes CASSPGLVNTGERFF.